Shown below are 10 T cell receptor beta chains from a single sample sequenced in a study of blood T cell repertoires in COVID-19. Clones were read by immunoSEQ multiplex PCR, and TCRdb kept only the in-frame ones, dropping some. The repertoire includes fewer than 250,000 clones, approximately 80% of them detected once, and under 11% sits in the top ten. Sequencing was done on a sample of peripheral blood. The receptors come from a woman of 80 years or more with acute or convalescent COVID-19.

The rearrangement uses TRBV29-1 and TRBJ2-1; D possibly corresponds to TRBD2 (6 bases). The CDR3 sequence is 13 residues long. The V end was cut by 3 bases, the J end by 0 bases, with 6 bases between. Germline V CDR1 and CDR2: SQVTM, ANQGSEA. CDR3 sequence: CSVDGGSYNEQFF. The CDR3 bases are TGCAGCGTTGACGGGGGCTCCTACAATGAGCAGTTCTTC.

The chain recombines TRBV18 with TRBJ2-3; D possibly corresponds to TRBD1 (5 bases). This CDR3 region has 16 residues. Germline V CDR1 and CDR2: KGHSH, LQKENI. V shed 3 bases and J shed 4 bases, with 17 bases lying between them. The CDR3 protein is CASSPSQGTISDTQYF. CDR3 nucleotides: TGTGCCAGCTCACCGAGCCAGGGCACGATATCAGATACGCAGTATTTT.

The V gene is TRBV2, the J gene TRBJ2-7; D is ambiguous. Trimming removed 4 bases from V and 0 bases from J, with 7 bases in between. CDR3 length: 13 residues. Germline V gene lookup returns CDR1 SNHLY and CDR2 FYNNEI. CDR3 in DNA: TGTGCCAGCAGTGCTGACAACTCCTACGAGCAGTACTTC. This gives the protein CASSADNSYEQYF.

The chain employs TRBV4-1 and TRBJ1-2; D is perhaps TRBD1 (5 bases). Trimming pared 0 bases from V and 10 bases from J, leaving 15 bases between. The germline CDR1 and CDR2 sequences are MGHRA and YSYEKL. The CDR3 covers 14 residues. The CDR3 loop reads CASSQDGAGRFYTF. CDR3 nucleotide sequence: TGCGCCAGCAGCCAAGATGGGGCAGGAAGGTTCTACACCTTC.

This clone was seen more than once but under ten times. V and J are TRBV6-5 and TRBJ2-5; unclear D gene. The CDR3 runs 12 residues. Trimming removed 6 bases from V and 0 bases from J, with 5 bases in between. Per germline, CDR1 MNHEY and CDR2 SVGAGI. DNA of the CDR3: TGTGCCAGCAGCCGGGACCAAGAGACCCAGTACTTC. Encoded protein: CASSRDQETQYF.

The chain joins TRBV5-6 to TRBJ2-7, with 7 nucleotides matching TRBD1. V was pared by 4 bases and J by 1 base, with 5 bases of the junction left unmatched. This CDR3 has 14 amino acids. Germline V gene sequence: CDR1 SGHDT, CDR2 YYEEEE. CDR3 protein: CASSVGQLSYEQYF. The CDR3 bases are TGTGCCAGCAGCGTGGGACAGCTTTCCTACGAGCAGTACTTC.

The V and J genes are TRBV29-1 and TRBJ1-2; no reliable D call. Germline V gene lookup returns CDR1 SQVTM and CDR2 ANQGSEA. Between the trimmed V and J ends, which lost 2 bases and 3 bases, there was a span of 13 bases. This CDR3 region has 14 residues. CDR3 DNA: TGCAGCGTTGAATCCCGAGGTGCAGACTATGGCTACACCTTC. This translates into CSVESRGADYGYTF. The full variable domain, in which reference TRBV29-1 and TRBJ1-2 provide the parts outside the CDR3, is SAVISQKPSRDICQRGTSLTIQCQVDSQVTMMFWYRQQPGQSLTLIATANQGSEATYESGFVIDKFPISRPNLTFSTLTVSNMSPEDSSIYLCSVESRGADYGYTFGSGTRLTVV.

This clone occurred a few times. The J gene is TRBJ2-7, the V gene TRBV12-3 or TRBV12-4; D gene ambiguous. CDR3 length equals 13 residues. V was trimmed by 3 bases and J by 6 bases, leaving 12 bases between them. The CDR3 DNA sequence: TGTGCCAGCAGTTTGCGGCAGTCGAGCGAGCAGTACTTC. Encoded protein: CASSLRQSSEQYF.

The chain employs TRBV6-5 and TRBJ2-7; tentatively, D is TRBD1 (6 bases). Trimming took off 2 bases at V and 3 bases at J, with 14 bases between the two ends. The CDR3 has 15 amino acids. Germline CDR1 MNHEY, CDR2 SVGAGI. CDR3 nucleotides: TGTGCCAGCAGTTACGCACGGGGACACTTCTACGAGCAGTACTTC. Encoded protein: CASSYARGHFYEQYF.

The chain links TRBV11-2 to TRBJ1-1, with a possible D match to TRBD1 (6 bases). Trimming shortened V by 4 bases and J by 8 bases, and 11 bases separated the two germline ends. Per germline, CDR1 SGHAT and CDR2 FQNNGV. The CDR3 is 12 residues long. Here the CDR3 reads CASSSLDREAFF. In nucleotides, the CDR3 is TGTGCCAGCAGCTCCCTAGACAGGGAAGCTTTCTTT.